The next 30 T cell receptor beta chains were all read from a single sample in a study of blood T cells in healthy people across ages. A second roughly 6 to 12 cycle PCR used barcoded and J-beta primers. TCRdb independently ran MiXCR on the 5' RACE reads; one entry per CDR3 protein. The sample has approximately 800,000 distinct CDR3 sequences, roughly 24% seen once. Separately, the same data were catalogued under a study of T cells of mothers and their children.

Sequenced: blood. These receptors were collected from a boy under 18 in good health.

The chain combines TRBV5-1 with TRBJ2-5; TRBD1 is a possible D gene (6 bases). This CDR3 is built from 16 residues. The V gene's germline CDR1 is SGHRS and CDR2 YFSETQ. Trimming shortened V by 5 bases and J by 0 bases, and 17 bases separated the two germline ends. The CDR3 nucleotides read TGCGCCAGCAGTAGGTCCCAGGGGCCGTACCAAGAGACCCAGTACTTC. It is translated as CASSRSQGPYQETQYF.

V is TRBV11-1 and J is TRBJ2-1; the match to TRBD2 covers 9 bases. Germline CDR1 reads SGHAT; CDR2 reads FQDESV (reference sequence). The CDR3 loop spans 15 amino acids. With V trimmed by 2 bases and J by 6 bases, 5 bases remained unmatched. DNA for the CDR3: TGTGCCAGCAGCTTACTGACTAGCGGACTCAATGAGCAGTTCTTC. Its protein is CASSLLTSGLNEQFF.

This chain joins TRBV4-1 and TRBJ1-3; TRBD1 aligns across 8 bases. Germline V gives CDR1 MGHRA, CDR2 YSYEKL. The CDR3 length is 15 residues. J gave up 8 bases and V 3 bases, and 9 bases lay outside the gene matches. The CDR3 protein is CASSHTRTGQDTIYF. CDR3 DNA sequence: TGCGCCAGCAGCCATACTAGGACAGGGCAGGACACCATATATTTT.

This clonotype showed up just a few times. The chain links TRBV7-3 to TRBJ1-6; D possibly corresponds to TRBD1 (5 bases). The germline CDR1 and CDR2 sequences are SGHTA and FQGTGA. Trimming removed 5 bases from V and 9 bases from J, with 14 bases in between. The CDR3 contains 14 residues. The DNA for the CDR3 is TGTGCCAGCAGCCCGGACGCCCAGGGTTCACCCCTCCACTTT. It yields the protein CASSPDAQGSPLHF.

This clonotype has just one count. The rearrangement links TRBV20-1 to TRBJ2-1; 7 nucleotides match TRBD1. Germline CDR1 DFQATT, CDR2 SNEGSKA (reference sequence). This CDR3 region has 18 residues. With V trimmed by 3 bases and J by 3 bases, 17 bases remained unmatched. The CDR3 is CSASQVDREERSYNEQFF. CDR3 coding DNA: TGCAGTGCTAGTCAGGTCGACAGGGAAGAGCGGAGCTACAATGAGCAGTTCTTC.

A few counts support this clonotype. The J gene is TRBJ2-5, the V gene TRBV7-4, with a weak D call TRBD1 (6 bases). The CDR3 is 13 amino acids. Per the germline V gene, CDR1 is SGHVT and CDR2 is SQSDAQ. With 4 bases removed from V and 12 bases from J, the gap between germline ends came to 18 bases. This chain's CDR3 is CASSSRQQGREYF. CDR3 in DNA: TGTGCCAGCAGCTCCCGTCAACAGGGAAGAGAGTACTTC. Looking up the rest from reference TRBV7-4 and TRBJ2-5 gives the full variable domain: GAGVSQSPRYKVAKRGRDVALRCDSISGHVTLYWYRQTLGQGSEVLTYSQSDAQRDKSGRPSGRFSAERPERSVSTLKIQRTEQGDSAVYLCASSSRQQGREYFGPGTRLLVL.

This rearrangement joins TRBV12-3 or TRBV12-4 to TRBJ2-2, with a possible D match to TRBD1 (6 bases). V was shortened by 6 bases and J by 6 bases, with 17 bases between the two germline ends. This CDR3 has 15 amino acids. CDR3 coding DNA: TGTGCCAGCAGCCCTACAGGGAAGTCGGCCGGGGAGCTGTTTTTT. Translating gives CASSPTGKSAGELFF.

This clonotype was detected only a few times. At one of its ends the junction is not consistent with the germline gene, which may arise from a read error. The chain joins TRBV5-1 to TRBJ1-4; tentatively, D is TRBD1 (5 bases). Per the germline V gene, CDR1 is SGHRS and CDR2 is YFSETQ. The CDR3 is 16 residues long. DNA of the CDR3: TGCGCCAGCAGCACCTCCGTAGGGGCGACTAATGGAAAACTGTTTTTT. It translates to CASSTSVGATNGKLFF.

The chain joins TRBV15 to TRBJ2-3, with 8 bases aligning to TRBD2. V lost 0 bases and J lost 4; bases outside the gene matches: 3. The CDR3 runs 15 residues. CDR1 and CDR2 from the germline V gene are LNHNV and YYDKDF (reference sequence). For the CDR3, the DNA is TGTGCCACCAGCAGAGATACCGGGGGGGCAGATACGCAGTATTTT. Its translation is CATSRDTGGADTQYF.

This clonotype appeared a few times. CDR3 coding DNA: TGTGCCAGCAGTTTCCCGGGGATCAACTCACCCCTCCACTTT. It codes for CASSFPGINSPLHF. This sequence joins TRBV12-3 or TRBV12-4 and TRBJ1-6; D uncertain. This CDR3 is built from 14 residues. V was cut by 3 bases and J by 10 bases, with 13 bases left in between.

The table lists this clonotype with a few counts. The chain links TRBV20-1 to TRBJ2-5, with 8 bases identical to TRBD1. The CDR3 loop spans 13 amino acids. CDR1 and CDR2 (germline): DFQATT, SNEGSKA (reference sequence). Germline trimming cut 5 bases from V and 11 bases from J; bases unmatched to any gene: 13. The CDR3 is CSAPRTGPLEQYF. CDR3 in DNA: TGCAGTGCTCCCAGGACAGGGCCTCTGGAGCAGTACTTC.

J is TRBJ2-5 and V is TRBV7-2; a weak D match, TRBD1 (6 bases). With the DNA end fitting TRBJ2-7 better, the J assignment may be wrong. This CDR3 is built from 16 residues. Per the germline V gene, CDR1 is SGHTA and CDR2 is FQGNSA. CDR3 loop: CASSLRGMDSFYEQYF. The CDR3 DNA is TGTGCCAGCAGCTTAAGAGGAATGGACAGCTTCTACGAGCAGTACTTC.

A few counts support this clonotype. The gene calls are TRBV12-3 or TRBV12-4 and TRBJ2-1, with TRBD2 identical over 11 bases. After removal of 3 bases from V and 8 bases from J, the junction contained 6 bases not matched to a gene. This CDR3 has 15 amino acids. CDR3: CASSFNLAGGDEQFF. CDR3 in DNA: TGTGCCAGCAGTTTTAACCTAGCGGGGGGCGATGAGCAGTTCTTC.

This clonotype was found a few times. The chain employs TRBV19 and TRBJ1-6; D is unresolved. The CDR3 runs to 13 residues. V shed 3 bases and J shed 13 bases, with 13 bases lying between them. The germline CDR1 and CDR2 sequences are LNHDA and SQIVND (reference sequence). This chain's CDR3 is CASSMDLASPLHF. The CDR3 nucleotides are TGTGCCAGTAGTATGGATCTGGCTTCCCCCCTCCACTTT.

The chain links TRBV6-5 to TRBJ2-7; 8 bases fit TRBD1. The germline CDR1 and CDR2 sequences are MNHEY and SVGAGI. This CDR3 contains 14 residues. Trimming took 7 bases from V and 0 from J; bases not matched to a gene: 5. CDR3 residues: CASTFGQGSYEQYF. CDR3 DNA: TGTGCCAGCACCTTCGGACAGGGCTCCTACGAGCAGTACTTC.

Points on this clonotype: One end of the junction fails to match germline, which may point to a read error. The chain carries TRBV30 and TRBJ1-4; the D gene is possibly TRBD1 (6 bases). This CDR3 spans 14 amino acids. Germline lookup yields CDR1 GTSNPN and CDR2 SVGIG (reference sequence). The CDR3 sequence: CAWTTGTTIEKLFF. The CDR3 DNA reads TGTGCCTGGACTACAGGGACCACTATTGAAAAACTGTTTTTT. Complete variable domain (other parts from reference TRBV30 and TRBJ1-4): SQTIHQWPATLVQPVGSPLSLECTVEGTSNPNLYWYRQAAGRGLQLLFYSVGIGQISSEVPQNLSASRPQDRQFILSSKKLLLSDSGFYLCAWTTGTTIEKLFFGSGTQLSVL.

This clonotype was picked up many times. The chain links TRBV12-3 or TRBV12-4 to TRBJ2-5; D unresolved. The CDR3 spans 13 residues. V was pared by 4 bases and J by 3 bases, with 9 bases between. The CDR3, as DNA: TGTGCCAGCAGTTCGGGCCCGGAAGAGACCCAGTACTTC. This translates into CASSSGPEETQYF.

The chain employs TRBV12-5 and TRBJ2-5; 7 bases agree with TRBD2. Germline values: CDR1 LGHNT, CDR2 FRNRAP. The CDR3 has 16 residues. The J segment lost 1 base and the V segment lost 2 bases, leaving 7 bases of the junction unmatched. The CDR3 sequence is CASGLRAGYTQETQYF. CDR3 DNA: TGTGCTAGTGGTTTGAGAGCGGGGTATACCCAAGAGACCCAGTACTTC.

The chain has TRBV6-5 and TRBJ2-1; no clear D. The germline V gene encodes CDR1 MNHEY and CDR2 SVGAGI. The CDR3 runs 16 residues. Trimming removed 2 bases at V and 0 bases at J, with 11 bases between. The CDR3 region is CASSYRRPSSYNEQFF. For the CDR3, the DNA is TGTGCCAGCAGTTACAGGCGGCCAAGCTCCTACAATGAGCAGTTCTTC.

The rearrangement links TRBV15 to TRBJ1-4; the match to TRBD1 covers 8 bases. This CDR3 is built from 16 residues. The germline V gene has CDR1 LNHNV and CDR2 YYDKDF (reference sequence). The J segment lost 5 bases and the V segment lost 0 bases, leaving 5 bases of the junction unmatched. This CDR3 is CATSRDLGQENEKLFF. CDR3 DNA sequence: TGTGCCACCAGCAGAGATTTGGGACAGGAAAATGAAAAACTGTTTTTT.

The J gene is TRBJ2-1, the V gene TRBV27, with 11 bases fitting TRBD2. This CDR3 contains 17 residues. Trimming took 6 bases from V and 1 from J; bases not matched to a gene: 8. The germline V gene encodes CDR1 MNHEY and CDR2 SMNVEV (reference sequence). The CDR3 DNA is TGTGCCAGCAGCGGAGTAGCGGGGGGGCCTTCCTACAATGAGCAGTTCTTC. It yields the protein CASSGVAGGPSYNEQFF.

This clonotype has only a few counts. The chain uses TRBV27 and TRBJ2-1; 8 bases match TRBD2. The CDR3 is made up of 20 amino acids. The germline CDR1 and CDR2 sequences are MNHEY and SMNVEV (reference sequence). With 4 bases clipped from V and 3 bases from J, the junction kept 20 bases outside the gene matches. CDR3 DNA: TGTGCCAGCAGTTCCCCCGGGGGGGCGGGGGAGTCGAACCGCTACAATGAGCAGTTCTTC. The encoded protein is CASSSPGGAGESNRYNEQFF.

The V call is TRBV29-1, the J call TRBJ1-2; D perhaps matches TRBD1 (5 bases). Trimming cost V 7 bases and J 5 bases, with 17 bases left between them. CDR1 and CDR2 (germline): SQVTM, ANQGSEA. The CDR3 is 13 amino acids. CDR3 coding DNA: TGCAGCGCGTGGGGACTGGGGGATTATGGCTACACCTTC. Translated, it gives CSAWGLGDYGYTF.

In this sample, this clonotype turned up a few times. The chain couples TRBV5-1 to TRBJ1-4; D is undetermined. The CDR3 totals 14 residues. Germline lookup yields CDR1 SGHRS and CDR2 YFSETQ. V gave up 1 base and J gave up 5 bases, with 9 bases separating them. CDR3 region: CASSLRQSNEKLFF. In DNA, the CDR3 is TGCGCCAGCAGCTTGCGGCAGTCAAATGAAAAACTGTTTTTT. Full variable domain (outside the CDR3, taken from reference TRBV5-1 and TRBJ1-4): KAGVTQTPRYLIKTRGQQVTLSCSPISGHRSVSWYQQTPGQGLQFLFEYFSETQRNKGNFPGRFSGRQFSNSRSEMNVSTLELGDSALYLCASSLRQSNEKLFFGSGTQLSVL.

V gene TRBV4-2 combines with J gene TRBJ2-7, with D maybe TRBD2 (6 bases). Per the germline V gene, CDR1 is LGHNA and CDR2 is YNFKEQ. Deletions cut 0 bases from V and 4 bases from J, with 13 bases between. This CDR3 region has 15 residues. The CDR3 DNA reads as TGTGCCAGCAGCCAAGAGGCTCCCGGGGGATACGAGCAGTACTTC. It encodes CASSQEAPGGYEQYF.

This clonotype was picked up many times. The chain links TRBV4-1 to TRBJ2-5; no definite D call. The germline V gene has CDR1 MGHRA and CDR2 YSYEKL. V was trimmed by 0 bases and J by 2 bases, leaving 10 bases between them. The CDR3 is made up of 15 amino acids. CDR3 bases: TGCGCCAGCAGCCAAGAATCGGCAAGTCAAGAGACCCAGTACTTC. It is translated as CASSQESASQETQYF.

This clonotype was counted only a few times. CDR3 sequence: CASSFGDYSYEQYF. The CDR3 DNA reads as TGTGCCAGCAGTTTTGGGGACTATTCCTACGAGCAGTACTTC. The chain carries TRBV12-3 or TRBV12-4 and TRBJ2-7, with 7 bases fitting TRBD2. This CDR3 spans 14 amino acids. V lost 3 bases to trimming and J lost 1 base; unmatched junction nucleotides: 3.

This clonotype was found once. CDR3 in DNA: TGTGCCAGCAGTTCGCCGGGACAGCCAAACACCGGGGAGCTGTTTTTT. It specifies CASSSPGQPNTGELFF. V usage is TRBV28 and J usage is TRBJ2-2; 7 bases align to TRBD1. After removal of 4 bases from V and 2 bases from J, the junction contained 7 bases not matched to a gene. The CDR3 loop spans 16 amino acids. Germline loops: CDR1 MDHEN, CDR2 SYDVKM. Full variable domain (missing parts from reference TRBV28 and TRBJ2-2): DVKVTQSSRYLVKRTGEKVFLECVQDMDHENMFWYRQDPGLGLRLIYFSYDVKMKEKGDIPEGYSVSREKKERFSLILESASTNQTSMYLCASSSPGQPNTGELFFGEGSRLTVL.

This clonotype has more than one count but fewer than ten. The gene calls are TRBV28 and TRBJ2-3; 7 bases match TRBD2. Germline V gene sequence: CDR1 MDHEN, CDR2 SYDVKM. CDR3 size: 14 residues. V lost 2 bases, J lost 4 bases, and 3 bases stayed unmatched. The CDR3 DNA reads TGTGCCAGCAGTTTAGCGGGGGTGCCAGATACGCAGTATTTT. Protein sequence: CASSLAGVPDTQYF. Complete variable domain (other parts from reference TRBV28 and TRBJ2-3): DVKVTQSSRYLVKRTGEKVFLECVQDMDHENMFWYRQDPGLGLRLIYFSYDVKMKEKGDIPEGYSVSREKKERFSLILESASTNQTSMYLCASSLAGVPDTQYFGPGTRLTVL.

The chain has TRBV5-4 and TRBJ2-5; D is ambiguous. The CDR3 contains 14 residues. The germline CDR1 and CDR2 sequences are SGHNT and YYREEE (reference sequence). The V end lost 5 bases, the J end lost 2 bases, and 13 bases lay between the germline ends. The CDR3 region is CASSRDMGQETQYF. CDR3 bases: TGTGCCAGCAGTAGAGATATGGGGCAAGAGACCCAGTACTTC.